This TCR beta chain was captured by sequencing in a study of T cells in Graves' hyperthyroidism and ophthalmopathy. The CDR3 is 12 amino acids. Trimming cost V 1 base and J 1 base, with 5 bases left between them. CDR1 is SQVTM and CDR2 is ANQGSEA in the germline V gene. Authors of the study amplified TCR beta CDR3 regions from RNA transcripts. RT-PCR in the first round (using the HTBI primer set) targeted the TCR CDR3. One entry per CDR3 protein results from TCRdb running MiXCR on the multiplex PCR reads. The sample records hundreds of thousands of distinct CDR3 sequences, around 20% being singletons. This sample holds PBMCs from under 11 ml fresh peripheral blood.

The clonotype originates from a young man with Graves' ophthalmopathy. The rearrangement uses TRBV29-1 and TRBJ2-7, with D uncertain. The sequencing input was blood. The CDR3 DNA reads TGCAGCGTTGAAGGAGATTCCTACGAGCAGTACTTC. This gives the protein CSVEGDSYEQYF.